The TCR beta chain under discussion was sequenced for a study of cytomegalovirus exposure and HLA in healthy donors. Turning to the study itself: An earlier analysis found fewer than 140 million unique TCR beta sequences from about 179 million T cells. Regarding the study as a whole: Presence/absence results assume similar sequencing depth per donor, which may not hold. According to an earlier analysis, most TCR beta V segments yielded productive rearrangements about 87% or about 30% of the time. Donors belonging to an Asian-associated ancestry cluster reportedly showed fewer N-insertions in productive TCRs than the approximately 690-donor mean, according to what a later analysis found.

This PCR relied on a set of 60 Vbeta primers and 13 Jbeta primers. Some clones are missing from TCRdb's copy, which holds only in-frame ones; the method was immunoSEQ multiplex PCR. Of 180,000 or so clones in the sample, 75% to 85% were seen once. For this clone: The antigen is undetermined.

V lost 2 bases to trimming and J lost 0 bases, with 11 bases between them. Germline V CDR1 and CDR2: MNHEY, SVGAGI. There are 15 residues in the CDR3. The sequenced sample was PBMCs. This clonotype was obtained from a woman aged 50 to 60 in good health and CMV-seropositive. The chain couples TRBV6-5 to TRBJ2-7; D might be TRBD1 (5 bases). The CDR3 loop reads CASSYQGASSYEQYF. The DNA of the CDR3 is TGTGCCAGCAGTTACCAAGGGGCTAGCTCCTACGAGCAGTACTTC.